What follows describes a single T cell receptor (beta chain). This entry comes from a study of blood T cell repertoires in COVID-19. Study context: There were acute and convalescent COVID-19 samples, and they came from the United States, Italy and Spain.

Per the original data handling: Nucleated cell number was recorded as an estimate derived from reference gene primer amplification. Clones were read by immunoSEQ multiplex PCR, and TCRdb kept only the in-frame ones, dropping some. The DNA was the basis for D and trimming; V, J and clone size are from that table. Of approximately 120,000 clones listed, roughly 90% are singletons. Per the germline V gene, CDR1 is MGHDK and CDR2 is SYGVNS. Trimming shortened V by 0 bases and J by 6 bases, and 19 bases separated the two germline ends. The CDR3 contains 17 residues. Sequencing input: peripheral blood. V gene TRBV25-1 combines with J gene TRBJ2-3; tentatively, D is TRBD2 (6 bases). This sequence was found in a man over 45 with COVID-19, enrolled during active disease. Written as DNA, the CDR3 is TGTGCCAGCAGTGAATACCATCGGCAGGGAGGTTCGGATACGCAGTATTTT. Residues: CASSEYHRQGGSDTQYF. The full variable domain, in which reference TRBV25-1 and TRBJ2-3 provide the parts outside the CDR3, is EADIYQTPRYLVIGTGKKITLECSQTMGHDKMYWYQQDPGMELHLIHYSYGVNSTEKGDLSSESTVSRIRTEHFPLTLESARPSHTSQYLCASSEYHRQGGSDTQYFGPGTRLTVL.